These 32 T cell receptor beta chains were all obtained from the same sample, sequenced in a study of T cell repertoires in cytomegalovirus infection. Using its own MiXCR run on the reads, TCRdb lists one record per CDR3 protein. There are 250,000 or so distinct CDR3 sequences in the sample; over 15% occur only once, and roughly half lies in the top ten. Input material: CD8+ T cells from PBMCs. Every receptor here comes from a human donor in good health (CMV status not recorded). Some clones in this sample may be carry-over from other donors' samples.

This clonotype came up many times. The CDR3 sequence: CASSFSGNSPLHF. The CDR3 DNA follows: TGTGCCAGCAGTTTTTCGGGGAATTCACCCCTCCACTTT. The chain carries TRBV12-3 or TRBV12-4 and TRBJ1-6; no reliable D call. Trimming took off 3 bases at V and 7 bases at J, with 7 bases between the two ends. There are 13 residues in the CDR3.

The V gene is TRBV25-1, the J gene TRBJ1-5; D remains unclear. Deletions cut 3 bases from V and 9 bases from J, with 12 bases between. The CDR3 runs to 13 residues. The germline gives CDR1 MGHDK, CDR2 SYGVNS. CDR3 in amino acids: CASSEGSRAPQHF. The CDR3 DNA reads as TGTGCCAGCAGTGAGGGGTCCCGGGCGCCCCAGCATTTT.

This clonotype was found many times. This sequence joins TRBV7-2 and TRBJ2-3; possible D gene TRBD1, 6 bases. Trimming removed 5 bases at V and 2 bases at J, with 17 bases between. The CDR3 totals 16 residues. Germline loops: CDR1 SGHTA, CDR2 FQGNSA. DNA for the CDR3: TGTGCCAGCAGCCTATTAGGGGGACCTTCCACAGATACGCAGTATTTT. It is translated as CASSLLGGPSTDTQYF. Full variable domain (missing parts from reference TRBV7-2 and TRBJ2-3): GAGVSQSPSNKVTEKGKDVELRCDPISGHTALYWYRQSLGQGLEFLIYFQGNSAPDKSGLPSDRFSAERTGGSVSTLTIQRTQQEDSAVYLCASSLLGGPSTDTQYFGPGTRLTVL.

This clonotype has at least ten counts. This chain uses TRBV28 with TRBJ2-5; D is possibly TRBD1 (6 bases). This CDR3 has 14 amino acids. The germline CDR1 and CDR2 sequences are MDHEN and SYDVKM. V was shortened by 10 bases and J by 3 bases, with 18 bases between the two germline ends. CDR3 in amino acids: CATEPGHTEETQYF. As DNA, the CDR3 is TGTGCCACAGAACCGGGACATACGGAAGAGACCCAGTACTTC.

This clonotype appeared a single time. A much larger clone sits a single nucleotide away, making a read error possible. The chain uses TRBV7-4 and TRBJ2-7; D is undetermined. The CDR3 is made up of 12 amino acids. Germline CDR1 is SGHVT and CDR2 is SQSDAQ. The V gene lost 7 bases and the J gene lost 7 bases, with 14 bases spanning the gap. The CDR3 DNA reads TGTGCCAGCAACTATAGTCAACGGGAGCAGTACTTC. This translates into CASNYSQREQYF. Variable domain in full (rest from reference TRBV7-4 and TRBJ2-7): GAGVSQSPRYKVAKRGRDVALRCDSISGHVTLYWYRQTLGQGSEVLTYSQSDAQRDKSGRPSGRFSAERPERSVSTLKIQRTEQGDSAVYLCASNYSQREQYFGPGTRLTVT.

This clonotype has only a few counts. V usage is TRBV28 and J usage is TRBJ1-1; perhaps TRBD1 as D (6 bases). V was clipped by 2 bases and J by 5 bases, with 15 bases between them. The V gene's germline CDR1 is MDHEN and CDR2 SYDVKM. The length of the CDR3 is 15 residues. The CDR3 DNA reads TGTGCCAGCAGTTTAAGACGGGGGGCGATAACTGAAGCTTTCTTT. Its translation: CASSLRRGAITEAFF.

This clonotype has a count of ten or more. This sequence joins TRBV7-9 and TRBJ1-5; D remains unclear. The CDR3 covers 15 residues. Germline-derived CDR1 and CDR2 are SEHNR and FQNEAQ (reference sequence). Deletions cut 1 base from V and 7 bases from J, with 14 bases between. The chain's CDR3 is CASSLGVAGEQPQHF. The CDR3 DNA is TGTGCCAGCAGCTTAGGAGTGGCGGGCGAACAGCCCCAGCATTTT. Supplemented by reference TRBV7-9 and TRBJ1-5, the full variable domain reads DTGVSQNPRHKITKRGQNVTFRCDPISEHNRLYWYRQTLGQGPEFLTYFQNEAQLEKSRLLSDRFSAERPKGSFSTLEIQRTEQGDSAMYLCASSLGVAGEQPQHFGDGTRLSIL.

V gene TRBV5-6 combines with J gene TRBJ2-7, with TRBD1 identical over 8 bases. The CDR3 contains 16 residues. The V segment lost 1 base and the J segment 4 bases; nucleotides outside the gene matches: 10. In germline, CDR1 is SGHDT, CDR2 YYEEEE. In DNA, the CDR3 is TGTGCCAGCAGCTTGATGTCCGGACAGGGTCGATACGAGCAGTACTTC. This encodes CASSLMSGQGRYEQYF.

Only a few counts were recorded for this clonotype. V gene TRBV29-1 combines with J gene TRBJ2-3; the match to TRBD1 covers 9 bases. Germline CDR1 and CDR2: SQVTM and ANQGSEA. V lost 2 bases to trimming and J lost 4 bases; unmatched junction nucleotides: 13. This CDR3 region has 17 residues. The CDR3 here is CSVEWGLRTGEADTQYF. CDR3 sequence (DNA): TGCAGCGTTGAATGGGGGCTGCGGACAGGGGAAGCAGATACGCAGTATTTT.

This clonotype has a count of ten or more. The CDR3 sequence: CASSLRSRLAGTDTQYF. Here the CDR3 DNA reads TGTGCCAGCAGCTTAAGGTCTCGGCTAGCGGGGACAGATACGCAGTATTTT. The chain has TRBV7-2 and TRBJ2-3; TRBD2 matches at 9 bases. The CDR3 covers 17 residues. Losses at the gene ends were 2 bases for V and 3 bases for J; bases not matched to a gene: 9. Germline V gives CDR1 SGHTA, CDR2 FQGNSA.

Concerning this clonotype: A much larger clone sits a single nucleotide away, making a read error possible. The CDR3 region has the DNA TGTGCCAGCGCATTTAGCGGGGGGATCGCCGGGGAGCTGTTTTTT. Its protein product is CASAFSGGIAGELFF. The chain has TRBV28 and TRBJ2-2; TRBD2 aligns across 10 bases. V shed 8 bases, J shed 6 bases, and the junction held 9 bases outside the gene matches. This CDR3 is 15 amino acids long. Germline CDR1 MDHEN, CDR2 SYDVKM.

The sample holds a few counts of this clonotype. The rearrangement uses TRBV14 and TRBJ1-6; D remains ambiguous. CDR3 length: 13 amino acids. The germline V and J ends were trimmed by 7 bases and 11 bases, with 15 bases remaining between them. CDR1 is SGHDN, CDR2 FVKESK, per germline. CDR3 sequence: CASNHDKLTPLHF. CDR3 sequence (DNA): TGTGCCAGCAACCACGACAAATTAACACCCCTCCACTTT. Supplemented by reference TRBV14 and TRBJ1-6, the full variable domain reads EAGVTQFPSHSVIEKGQTVTLRCDPISGHDNLYWYRRVMGKEIKFLLHFVKESKQDESGMPNNRFLAERTGGTYSTLKVQPAELEDSGVYFCASNHDKLTPLHFGNGTRLTVT.

This sequence joins TRBV7-3 and TRBJ1-6; D ambiguous. Per germline, CDR1 SGHTA and CDR2 FQGTGA. CDR3 length: 15 amino acids. V gave up 0 bases and J gave up 7 bases, with 10 bases separating them. CDR3 protein: CASSLTTAGNSPLHF. The CDR3 DNA is TGTGCCAGCAGCTTAACCACGGCGGGGAATTCACCCCTCCACTTT.

Points on this clonotype: A much larger clone sits a single nucleotide away, making a read error possible. This chain links TRBV28 with TRBJ2-3; the match to TRBD2 covers 7 bases. Germline V gene data show CDR1 as MDHEN and CDR2 as SYDVKM. This CDR3 has 16 amino acids. In nucleotides, the CDR3 is TGTGACAGCAGTTTAACGGGACTACTGTACACAGATACGCAGTATTTT. This codes for CDSSLTGLLYTDTQYF.

This clonotype was detected only a few times. V is TRBV6-2 or TRBV6-3 and J is TRBJ2-1; D is undetermined. The CDR3 has 15 residues. The ends were cut back, 0 bases at V and 3 bases at J, with 9 bases in the middle. Per the germline V gene, CDR1 is MNHEY and CDR2 is SVGEGT. CDR3 sequence reads: CASSYSSVDYNEQFF. As DNA, the CDR3 is TGTGCCAGCAGTTACTCGTCTGTGGACTACAATGAGCAGTTCTTC.

This clonotype was observed at least ten times. The chain recombines TRBV7-2 with TRBJ1-1; possible D gene TRBD1, 5 bases. Deletions cut 6 bases from V and 1 base from J, with 15 bases between. The CDR3 runs to 15 residues. Germline assignment: CDR1 SGHTA and CDR2 FQGNSA. The CDR3 protein is CASRLSGTANTEAFF. CDR3 bases: TGTGCCAGCAGGTTGAGCGGGACGGCGAACACTGAAGCTTTCTTT.

This clonotype was recorded many times. This sequence joins TRBV6-5 and TRBJ1-1, with D perhaps matching TRBD1 (6 bases). The V gene's germline CDR1 is MNHEY and CDR2 SVGAGI. V was shortened by 5 bases and J by 3 bases, with 19 bases between the two germline ends. The CDR3 consists of 16 residues. CDR3 DNA: TGTGCCAGCAGTAAGGAGCTGGGGGCCTGGGACACTGAAGCTTTCTTT. Translated: CASSKELGAWDTEAFF.

This clonotype has a count of ten or more. The CDR3 DNA is TGTGCCAGCAGCCACCGGGACAGCTACGAGCAGTACTTC. Amino acid sequence: CASSHRDSYEQYF. The chain uses TRBV11-2 and TRBJ2-7, with 7 positions matching TRBD1. Germline CDR1 is SGHAT and CDR2 is FQNNGV. The CDR3 sequence is 13 residues long. J lost 3 bases, V lost 5 bases, and 4 bases had no gene match.

The table lists this clonotype with a few counts. The chain couples TRBV19 to TRBJ2-2; no reliable D call. Looked up from germline, CDR1 is LNHDA and CDR2 is SQIVND (reference sequence). V was trimmed by 5 bases and J by 2 bases, leaving 12 bases between them. This CDR3 is built from 15 residues. For the CDR3, the DNA is TGTGCCAGTAGTGATCAACAGAGCAACACCGGGGAGCTGTTTTTT. Its protein product is CASSDQQSNTGELFF. Combining the CDR3 with reference TRBV19 and TRBJ2-2 gives the whole variable domain DGGITQSPKYLFRKEGQNVTLSCEQNLNHDAMYWYRQDPGQGLRLIYYSQIVNDFQKGDIAEGYSVSREKKESFPLTVTSAQKNPTAFYLCASSDQQSNTGELFFGEGSRLTVL.

This clonotype has a handful of counts. The chain carries TRBV5-4 and TRBJ2-7; TRBD2 might be the D (6 bases). CDR3 length: 15 amino acids. Germline CDR1 SGHNT, CDR2 YYREEE (reference sequence). The V end was cut by 3 bases, the J end by 3 bases, with 16 bases between. The CDR3 region is CASSSDRDLDYEQYF. The CDR3 DNA reads TGTGCCAGCAGCTCGGACCGGGACTTGGACTACGAGCAGTACTTC.

This clonotype has a handful of counts. The chain couples TRBV5-1 to TRBJ2-7; TRBD1 matches at 11 bases. CDR3 length: 15 amino acids. The junction had 7 bases not matched to a gene; V was cut back by 5 bases and J by 3 bases. Germline V CDR1 and CDR2: SGHRS, YFSETQ. CDR3 loop: CASSYGQGAIYEQYF. DNA of the CDR3: TGCGCCAGCAGTTACGGACAGGGGGCCATCTACGAGCAGTACTTC.

This clonotype has a count of ten or more. This chain connects TRBV7-8 to TRBJ1-3; TRBD1 matches 7 bases. V lost 2 bases and J lost 0; bases outside the gene matches: 4. The CDR3 is 16 amino acids. Germline CDR1 reads SGHVS; CDR2 reads FQNEAQ. CDR3 region: CASSLNPGGSGNTIYF. In DNA, the CDR3 is TGTGCCAGCAGCTTAAATCCAGGGGGCTCTGGAAACACCATATATTTT.

This chain connects TRBV20-1 to TRBJ2-7; maybe TRBD1 (6 bases). The CDR3 contains 13 residues. Germline CDR1 reads DFQATT; CDR2 reads SNEGSKA (reference sequence). Trimming pared 2 bases from V and 3 bases from J, leaving 11 bases between. The CDR3 region has the DNA TGCAGTGCTAGATTGGGGGCGAACTACGAGCAGTACTTC. Translated: CSARLGANYEQYF.

Ten or more counts support this clonotype. The CDR3 is CASSTGTRTGNFDYGYTF. CDR3 DNA sequence: TGTGCCAGCAGTACTGGTACACGGACAGGGAATTTCGACTATGGCTACACCTTC. V usage is TRBV7-2 and J usage is TRBJ1-2; 8 bases align to TRBD1. The CDR3 is 18 residues long. In germline, CDR1 is SGHTA, CDR2 FQGNSA. V trimming: 6 bases; J trimming: 3 bases; junction bases outside the gene matches: 18.

There are a few counts of this clonotype. The chain is built from TRBV6-8 and TRBJ1-4, with 9 bases matching TRBD1. This CDR3 region has 15 residues. The trim removed 5 bases at V and 4 bases at J, leaving 5 bases unmatched. Germline CDR1 and CDR2: MNHGY and SAAAGT. This chain's CDR3 is CASSITGGDNEKLFF. CDR3 in DNA: TGTGCCAGCAGTATTACAGGGGGCGATAATGAAAAACTGTTTTTT.

Only a few counts were recorded for this clonotype. The chain is built from TRBV7-9 and TRBJ2-6; D gene ambiguous. This CDR3 has 15 amino acids. The germline V gene encodes CDR1 SEHNR and CDR2 FQNEAQ (reference sequence). Between the trimmed V and J ends, which lost 5 bases and 2 bases, there was a span of 10 bases. The CDR3 spells CASSRPLAGANVLTF. Here the CDR3 DNA reads TGTGCCAGCAGCCGGCCCCTGGCTGGGGCCAACGTCCTGACTTTC. The entire variable domain, with the rest obtained from reference TRBV7-9 and TRBJ2-6, is as follows: DTGVSQNPRHKITKRGQNVTFRCDPISEHNRLYWYRQTLGQGPEFLTYFQNEAQLEKSRLLSDRFSAERPKGSFSTLEIQRTEQGDSAMYLCASSRPLAGANVLTFGAGSRLTVL.

The chain is built from TRBV7-9 and TRBJ1-6, with D maybe TRBD1 (5 bases). Trimming removed 5 bases from V and 3 bases from J, with 14 bases in between. CDR3 length: 16 amino acids. Per germline, CDR1 SEHNR and CDR2 FQNEAQ (reference sequence). The CDR3 loop is CASSRYDSYYNSPLHF. The CDR3 bases are TGTGCCAGCAGCCGGTACGACAGTTACTATAATTCACCCCTCCACTTT.

This clonotype was seen ten or more times. The CDR3 spells CASSFLYGRPNTEAFF. DNA of the CDR3: TGTGCCAGCAGCTTTTTGTATGGTCGACCGAACACTGAAGCTTTCTTT. The rearrangement links TRBV7-9 to TRBJ1-1; D is unclear. The V gene's germline CDR1 is SEHNR and CDR2 FQNEAQ (reference sequence). V was clipped by 3 bases and J by 1 base, with 15 bases between them. The CDR3 consists of 16 residues.

This clonotype was observed at least ten times. The chain is built from TRBV7-9 and TRBJ2-4; the match to TRBD1 covers 11 bases. CDR1 and CDR2 from the germline V gene are SEHNR and FQNEAQ (reference sequence). The CDR3 contains 18 residues. V lost 2 bases, J lost 3 bases, and 9 bases stayed unmatched. The CDR3 nucleotides read TGTGCCAGCAGCTTAAAATCATGGGGACAGGGGGACAAAAACATTCAGTACTTC. Translating gives CASSLKSWGQGDKNIQYF.

The gene calls are TRBV15 and TRBJ1-1; D uncertain. The V gene's germline CDR1 is LNHNV and CDR2 YYDKDF (reference sequence). V was pared by 4 bases and J by 2 bases, with 8 bases between. The CDR3 sequence is 13 residues long. The CDR3 spells CATSTGINTEAFF. DNA for the CDR3: TGTGCCACCAGCACCGGGATTAACACTGAAGCTTTCTTT.

This clonotype was detected ten times or more. The chain carries TRBV4-1 and TRBJ2-2; 10 nucleotides match TRBD1. Germline CDR1 and CDR2: MGHRA and YSYEKL. Trimming removed 1 base from V and 7 bases from J; junction bases left unmatched: 3. The CDR3 loop spans 15 amino acids. The CDR3 DNA reads TGCGCCAGCAGCCAAGCAGGGACAGGGGTCGGGGAGCTGTTTTTT. The encoded protein is CASSQAGTGVGELFF.

This clonotype has more than one count but fewer than ten. V usage is TRBV29-1 and J usage is TRBJ1-1; possible D gene TRBD1, 5 bases. The CDR3 has 14 residues. Deletions cut 3 bases from V and 0 bases from J, with 11 bases between. Germline values: CDR1 SQVTM, CDR2 ANQGSEA. CDR3 coding DNA: TGCAGCGTTGATTGGGGACGCTTGAACACTGAAGCTTTCTTT. This translates into CSVDWGRLNTEAFF. The whole variable domain, filled in from reference TRBV29-1 and TRBJ1-1, reads SAVISQKPSRDICQRGTSLTIQCQVDSQVTMMFWYRQQPGQSLTLIATANQGSEATYESGFVIDKFPISRPNLTFSTLTVSNMSPEDSSIYLCSVDWGRLNTEAFFGQGTRLTVV.